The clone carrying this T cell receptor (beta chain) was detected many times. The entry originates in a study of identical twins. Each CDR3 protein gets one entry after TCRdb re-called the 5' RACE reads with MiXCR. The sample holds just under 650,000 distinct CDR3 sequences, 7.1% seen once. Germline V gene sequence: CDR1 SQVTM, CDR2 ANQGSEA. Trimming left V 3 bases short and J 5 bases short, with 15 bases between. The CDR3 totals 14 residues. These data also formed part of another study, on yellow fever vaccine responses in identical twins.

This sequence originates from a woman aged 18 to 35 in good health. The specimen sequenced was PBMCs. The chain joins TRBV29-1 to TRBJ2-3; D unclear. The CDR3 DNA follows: TGCAGCGTTGACCCAGGTTGGGTTCAAGATACGCAGTATTTT. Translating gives CSVDPGWVQDTQYF.